The following is a TCR beta chain sequence with its context. The data were taken from a study of cytomegalovirus exposure and HLA in healthy donors. Study background: Early release data held 75 million to 100 million unique TCRs from HLA-typed donors.

The PCR contained 60 Vbeta and 13 Jbeta primers. Profiling relied on immunoSEQ multiplex PCR, and the TCRdb table lists in-frame clones only, not all of them. The table lists about 140,000 clones, around 80% of them singletons. Donors were ostensibly healthy at sampling, although undocumented immune exposures were probable. Deletions cut 5 bases from V and 6 bases from J, with 14 bases between. The germline gives CDR1 ENHRY, CDR2 SYGVKD. The CDR3 is 13 amino acids. The TCR originated in a man aged 40-49 years in good health and CMV-seropositive. The sequencing sample was made of PBMCs. The genes are TRBV10-3 and TRBJ2-7, with a weak D call TRBD1 (5 bases). The CDR3 DNA sequence: TGTGCCATCAGTCCAGGGTATCCGGGCGAGCAGTACTTC. Protein sequence: CAISPGYPGEQYF.